The 20 T cell receptor beta chains in this list originate from one sample, sequenced in a study of T cell responses to AZD1222 COVID-19 vaccine. Generated by immunoSEQ multiplex PCR, the TCRdb table keeps only in-frame clones and is missing some. The repertoire includes some 190,000 clones, 75% to 90% of them detected once, and about 6.9% sits in the top ten. Specimen: peripheral blood, collected on day 0 of AZD1222 vaccination. The receptors here all came from an adult in good health.

CDR3 DNA sequence: TGTGCCACCCAGCCTGGGGGGGAAAGCTCCTATAATTCACCCCTCCACTTT. This codes for CATQPGGESSYNSPLHF. The rearrangement uses TRBV4-2 and TRBJ1-6, with a tentative D call TRBD1 (5 bases). CDR1 is LGHNA, CDR2 YNFKEQ, per germline. V lost 10 bases to trimming and J lost 0 bases, with 19 bases between them. The CDR3 runs to 17 residues.

The chain recombines TRBV27 with TRBJ2-4; D is unclear. CDR1 MNHEY and CDR2 SMNVEV come from the germline V gene (reference sequence). The CDR3 covers 15 residues. Trimming took off 2 bases at V and 0 bases at J, with 8 bases between the two ends. The CDR3 DNA reads as TGTGCCAGCAGTTTAGTTGGGTTAGCCAAAAACATTCAGTACTTC. This encodes CASSLVGLAKNIQYF.

V usage is TRBV7-9 and J usage is TRBJ2-5; no firm D call. CDR1 and CDR2 (germline): SEHNR, FQNEAQ (reference sequence). Deletions cut 5 bases from V and 5 bases from J, with 9 bases between. CDR3 length: 12 residues. The CDR3 loop reads CASSPPRETQYF. The DNA of the CDR3 is TGTGCCAGCAGCCCCCCGAGGGAGACCCAGTACTTC.

This chain links TRBV24-1 with TRBJ2-1; 7 bases align to TRBD1. There are 13 residues in the CDR3. Germline-derived CDR1 and CDR2 are KGHDR and SFDVKD. V lost 9 bases to trimming and J lost 7 bases; unmatched junction nucleotides: 8. The CDR3 protein is CATDGDRPNEQFF. CDR3 in DNA: TGTGCCACCGACGGGGACAGACCAAATGAGCAGTTCTTC.

The rearrangement joins TRBV30 to TRBJ1-2; D gene ambiguous. Trimming cost V 0 bases and J 8 bases, with 13 bases left between them. This CDR3 contains 13 residues. Germline CDR1 and CDR2: GTSNPN and SVGIG (reference sequence). This chain's CDR3 is CAWSVLPVEGYTF. The CDR3 bases are TGTGCCTGGAGTGTATTGCCAGTGGAAGGCTACACCTTC.

This clone was detected once. J is TRBJ1-2 and V is TRBV10-3; D gene ambiguous. The CDR3 runs 11 residues. V was clipped by 7 bases and J by 6 bases, with 9 bases between them. Germline V gives CDR1 ENHRY, CDR2 SYGVKD. As DNA, the CDR3 is TGTGCCATCAACGTTCTCAATGGCTACACCTTC. Translating it yields CAINVLNGYTF.

This chain uses TRBV7-3 with TRBJ2-3; a weak D match, TRBD2 (6 bases). The V gene's germline CDR1 is SGHTA and CDR2 FQGTGA. The CDR3 contains 15 residues. V shed 2 bases and J shed 5 bases, with 14 bases lying between them. This CDR3 reads CASSLGSGVGDTQYF. The CDR3 bases are TGTGCCAGCAGCTTAGGGTCGGGGGTTGGAGATACGCAGTATTTT.

The V call is TRBV4-3, the J call TRBJ2-7, with D perhaps matching TRBD2 (6 bases). The CDR3 extends over 13 amino acids. CDR1 and CDR2 (germline): LGHNA, YSLEER. Trimming pared 0 bases from V and 3 bases from J, leaving 6 bases between. The CDR3 nucleotides are TGCGCCAGCAGCCAAGACGGGGGCTACGAGCAGTACTTC. This encodes CASSQDGGYEQYF.

This clone was observed once. The chain has TRBV19 and TRBJ2-2, with D hard to call. Deletions cut 3 bases from V and 4 bases from J, with 9 bases between. This CDR3 has 14 residues. Germline CDR1 and CDR2: LNHDA and SQIVND (reference sequence). Here the CDR3 reads CASSIPGVTGELFF. The CDR3 nucleotides are TGTGCCAGTAGTATTCCTGGGGTCACCGGGGAGCTGTTTTTT.

This sequence joins TRBV28 and TRBJ1-3; D remains ambiguous. Germline V gene lookup returns CDR1 MDHEN and CDR2 SYDVKM. Trimming removed 8 bases at V and 0 bases at J, with 14 bases between. The CDR3 loop spans 15 amino acids. The CDR3 nucleotides are TGTGCCAGCGGTCGAGACCCCGACTCTGGAAACACCATATATTTT. Amino acids: CASGRDPDSGNTIYF.

The chain couples TRBV19 to TRBJ2-3; D is undetermined. CDR1 and CDR2 (germline): LNHDA, SQIVND (reference sequence). The length of the CDR3 is 13 residues. With 3 bases removed from V and 0 bases from J, the gap between germline ends came to 4 bases. CDR3 nucleotide sequence: TGTGCCAGTAGTATCCCAAGCACAGATACGCAGTATTTT. It codes for CASSIPSTDTQYF.

This sequence joins TRBV5-4 and TRBJ2-3, with TRBD2 identical over 11 bases. Germline CDR1 SGHNT, CDR2 YYREEE (reference sequence). After removal of 4 bases from V and 4 bases from J, the junction contained 8 bases not matched to a gene. The CDR3 consists of 16 residues. The CDR3 DNA is TGTGCCAGCAGCGGGATTCTAGCGGGGGGCGCAGATACGCAGTATTTT. The encoded protein is CASSGILAGGADTQYF. Full variable domain (missing parts from reference TRBV5-4 and TRBJ2-3): ETGVTQSPTHLIKTRGQQVTLRCSSQSGHNTVSWYQQALGQGPQFIFQYYREEENGRGNFPPRFSGLQFPNYSSELNVNALELDDSALYLCASSGILAGGADTQYFGPGTRLTVL.

This chain links TRBV6-2 or TRBV6-3 with TRBJ1-2, with a tentative D call TRBD1 (6 bases). Germline values: CDR1 MNHEY, CDR2 SVGEGT. Trimming took 5 bases from V and 5 from J, leaving 15 bases between them. CDR3 length: 14 residues. CDR3 in amino acids: CASSDPQGYYGYTF. For the CDR3, the DNA is TGTGCCAGCAGTGATCCACAGGGTTATTATGGCTACACCTTC.

The gene calls are TRBV12-2 and TRBJ1-2; the table gives TRBD1 as D, unverified against the DNA. TRBV12-2 represents a pseudogene. The CDR3 totals 17 residues. The CDR3 region is CASRSRGRGIINYGYTF. The CDR3 DNA sequence: TGTGCAAGTCGCTCCCGGGGCAGGGGTATCATTAACTATGGCTACACCTTC.

This chain joins TRBV7-9 and TRBJ1-6; 8 nucleotides match TRBD1. V shed 1 base, J shed 0 bases, and the junction held 8 bases outside the gene matches. CDR3 length equals 19 residues. Germline values: CDR1 SEHNR, CDR2 FQNEAQ (reference sequence). The CDR3 sequence is CASSLGAGGLSSYNSPLHF. Here the CDR3 DNA reads TGTGCCAGCAGCTTAGGGGCAGGGGGCCTGAGCTCCTATAATTCACCCCTCCACTTT.

The chain uses TRBV5-4 and TRBJ2-7, with 11 bases that match TRBD1. The CDR3 runs 17 residues. V dropped 2 bases and J dropped 9; count of bases not matched to a gene: 16. In germline, CDR1 is SGHNT, CDR2 YYREEE (reference sequence). Written as DNA, the CDR3 is TGTGCCAGCAGCTTAGTACCCCCGGGACAGGGGGTCCTAGGGCAGTACTTC. Amino acids: CASSLVPPGQGVLGQYF.

V usage is TRBV6-5 and J usage is TRBJ1-2; tentatively, D is TRBD1 (6 bases). The germline V gene encodes CDR1 MNHEY and CDR2 SVGAGI. V was trimmed by 6 bases and J by 6 bases, leaving 14 bases between them. CDR3 length equals 13 residues. The DNA for the CDR3 is TGTGCCAGCAGCAACGGGGGCGCGGATGGCTACACCTTC. Amino acid sequence: CASSNGGADGYTF.

The chain is built from TRBV5-1 and TRBJ2-2; the D call may be TRBD1 or TRBD2 (5 bases each). The CDR3 consists of 14 residues. The germline gives CDR1 SGHRS, CDR2 YFSETQ. V was pared by 5 bases and J by 4 bases, with 12 bases between. For the CDR3, the DNA is TGCGCCAGCAGTTCCGGGACCCCCACCGGGGAGCTGTTTTTT. As protein: CASSSGTPTGELFF.

The chain employs TRBV7-2 and TRBJ1-3; no firm D call. In germline, CDR1 is SGHTA, CDR2 FQGNSA. V gave up 1 base and J gave up 2 bases, with 3 bases separating them. There are 13 residues in the CDR3. CDR3 loop: CASSLGTGNTIYF. Written as DNA, the CDR3 is TGTGCCAGCAGCTTAGGAACTGGAAACACCATATATTTT.

The gene calls are TRBV3-1 (or the pseudogene TRBV3-2) and TRBJ2-7, with D possibly TRBD2 on 5 matching bases. Germline values: CDR1 LGHDT, CDR2 YNNKEL (reference sequence). The CDR3 is 15 amino acids. Trimming shortened V by 0 bases and J by 2 bases, and 11 bases separated the two germline ends. The CDR3 sequence: CASSQDPRGTYEQYF. CDR3 DNA: TGTGCCAGCAGCCAAGATCCCCGGGGAACCTACGAGCAGTACTTC.